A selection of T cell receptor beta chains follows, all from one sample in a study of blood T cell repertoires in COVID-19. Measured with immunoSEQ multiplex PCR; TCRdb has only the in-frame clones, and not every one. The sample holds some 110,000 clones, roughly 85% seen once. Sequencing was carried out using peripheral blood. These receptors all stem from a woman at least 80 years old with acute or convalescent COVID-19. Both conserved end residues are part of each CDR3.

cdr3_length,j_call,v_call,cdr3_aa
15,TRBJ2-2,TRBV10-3,CAISRGQGDAGELFF
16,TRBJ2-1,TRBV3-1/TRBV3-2,CASSRDRVSSYNEQFF
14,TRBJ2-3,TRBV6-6,CASSYLTSTDTQYF
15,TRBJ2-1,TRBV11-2,CASSWSGRVNNEQFF
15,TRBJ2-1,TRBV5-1,CASSLSESSYNEQFF
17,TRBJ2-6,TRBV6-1,CASSDPPGLSGANVLTF
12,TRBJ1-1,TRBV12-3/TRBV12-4,CASSRDTTEAFF
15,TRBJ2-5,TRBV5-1,CASSLGGTDQETQYF
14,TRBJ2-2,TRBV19,CATHIRGRAGELFF
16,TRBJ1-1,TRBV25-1,CASTLMRGQKNTEAFF
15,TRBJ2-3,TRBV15,CATSIFREGTDTQYF
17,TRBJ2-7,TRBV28,CASSPPYDRGLPYEQYF
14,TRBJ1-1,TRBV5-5,CASSLEPGSTEAFF
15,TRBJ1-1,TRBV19,CASSMMGQGFTEAFF
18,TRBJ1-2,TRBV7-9,CASSSRTLQGIEGYGYTF
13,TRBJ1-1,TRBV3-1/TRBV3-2,CASSQAGGSEAFF
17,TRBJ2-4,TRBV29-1,CSVRLAPLTITKNIQYF
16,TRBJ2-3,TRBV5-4,CASTDPAAPSTDTQYF
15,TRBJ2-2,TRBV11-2,CASSLGTGFIGELFF
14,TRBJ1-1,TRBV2,CASSGTGVGAEAFF
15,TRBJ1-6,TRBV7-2,CASSLGEGSESPLHF
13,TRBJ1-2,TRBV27,CASSFTGGYGYTF
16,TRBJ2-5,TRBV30,CAWSVRRAGRQETQYF
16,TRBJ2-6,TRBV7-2,CASSPLPVSGANVLTF
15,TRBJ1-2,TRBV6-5,CASSHGQGRNYGYTF
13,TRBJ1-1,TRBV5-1,CASSLGLFSEAFF
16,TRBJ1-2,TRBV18,CASSPGTDFTNYGYTF
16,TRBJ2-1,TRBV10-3,CAISELLAGGNNEQFF
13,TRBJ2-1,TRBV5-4,CASSSGSDNEQFF
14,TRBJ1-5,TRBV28,CASLSPQGPMAQHF
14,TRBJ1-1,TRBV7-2,CASRRDRSSTEAFF
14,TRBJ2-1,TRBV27,CASSFLAVNNEQFF
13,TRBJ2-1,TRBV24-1,CATSSRLNNEQFF